Below are 15 T cell receptor beta chains sequenced from a single sample in a study of response to subunit inactivated influenza vaccine. TCRdb re-called the RT-PCR reads through MiXCR, storing one row per CDR3 protein. The sample comprises roughly 630,000 distinct CDR3 sequences, 12% to 15% of which are singletons, and 7.6% rests with the top ten. Sequencing was performed on PBMCs from blood, taken 14 to 15 days before vaccination. The receptors originated from a man between 50 and 59 years old who received an inactivated influenza vaccine.

The chain combines TRBV10-3 with TRBJ2-1; 8 bases agree with TRBD1. Germline assignment: CDR1 ENHRY and CDR2 SYGVKD. The CDR3 is 14 amino acids. V trimming: 4 bases; J trimming: 7 bases; junction bases outside the gene matches: 6. The CDR3 is CAISGRGRRNEQFF. The CDR3 nucleotides read TGTGCCATCAGTGGCAGGGGGCGCAGAAATGAGCAGTTCTTC.

As for this clonotype: Sequence at one end of the junction differs from germline and may be a read error. The chain recombines TRBV7-7 with TRBJ2-2; D unclear. The CDR3 spans 13 residues. The V gene's germline CDR1 is SSHAT and CDR2 FNYEAQ (reference sequence). In DNA form, the CDR3 reads TGTGCTAGCAGTGGCACCTACACCGGGGAGCTGTTTTTT. Its protein is CASSGTYTGELFF.

At least ten counts were recorded for this clonotype. The CDR3 sequence: CASSLSLAEQYF. The CDR3 nucleotides read TGTGCCAGCAGTTTAAGTTTGGCCGAGCAGTACTTC. The J gene is TRBJ2-7, the V gene TRBV12-3 or TRBV12-4; D not resolved. Between the trimmed V and J ends, which lost 2 bases and 6 bases, there was a span of 8 bases. This CDR3 has 12 residues.

DNA of the CDR3: TGTGCCAGCAGCTTTATGGGGGGCGCGGACACTGAAGCTTTCTTT. As protein: CASSFMGGADTEAFF. The V call is TRBV7-6, the J call TRBJ1-1, with a weak D call TRBD1 (6 bases). V shed 3 bases and J shed 3 bases, with 14 bases lying between them. The length of the CDR3 is 15 residues. CDR1 and CDR2 from the germline V gene are SGHVS and FNYEAQ.

This clonotype has just a few counts. The chain joins TRBV5-1 to TRBJ2-3; tentative D call: TRBD1 (6 bases). Germline V gene lookup returns CDR1 SGHRS and CDR2 YFSETQ. The V end lost 6 bases, the J end lost 2 bases, and 13 bases lay between the germline ends. The CDR3 consists of 14 residues. The CDR3 protein is CASKPNRATDTQYF. CDR3 nucleotide sequence: TGCGCCAGCAAACCCAACAGGGCCACAGATACGCAGTATTTT.

The sample holds many counts of this clonotype. The chain combines TRBV4-3 with TRBJ2-6; no clear D gene. V dropped 1 base and J dropped 0 bases, with 7 bases sitting between them. The CDR3 spans 16 residues. The germline CDR1 and CDR2 sequences are LGHNA and YSLEER. This CDR3 is CASSQGHLSGANVLTF. The DNA for the CDR3 is TGCGCCAGCAGCCAAGGACACCTCTCTGGGGCCAACGTCCTGACTTTC.

The chain uses TRBV7-3 and TRBJ2-5, with D unclear. The CDR3 runs to 13 residues. The V end was cut by 6 bases, the J end by 2 bases, with 10 bases between. CDR1 and CDR2 from the germline V gene are SGHTA and FQGTGA. The CDR3 loop reads CASSRASQETQYF. In DNA form, the CDR3 reads TGTGCCAGCAGTCGTGCTTCACAAGAGACCCAGTACTTC.

This clonotype occurred a few times. The chain joins TRBV2 to TRBJ1-1; D is possibly TRBD1 (5 bases). V was clipped by 5 bases and J by 3 bases, with 7 bases between them. The germline V gene has CDR1 SNHLY and CDR2 FYNNEI. The CDR3 has 12 amino acids. CDR3 sequence: CASSTGYTEAFF. The CDR3 DNA follows: TGTGCCAGCAGTACAGGCTACACTGAAGCTTTCTTT.

Many counts were recorded for this clonotype. The rearrangement links TRBV10-3 to TRBJ2-2; the D gene is possibly TRBD2 (5 bases). Trimming took off 8 bases at V and 7 bases at J, with 11 bases between the two ends. Germline assignment: CDR1 ENHRY and CDR2 SYGVKD. This CDR3 is 12 amino acids long. As DNA, the CDR3 is TGTGCCATCGACCGGGGTTTCGGGGAGCTGTTTTTT. Protein sequence: CAIDRGFGELFF.

The chain couples TRBV7-8 to TRBJ2-3, with D perhaps being TRBD1 or TRBD2 (6 bases each). The CDR3 covers 14 residues. The V end lost 1 base, the J end lost 7 bases, and 12 bases lay between the germline ends. The germline V gene encodes CDR1 SGHVS and CDR2 FQNEAQ. The CDR3 here is CASSLVGGFNTQYF. CDR3 nucleotide sequence: TGTGCCAGCAGCTTAGTAGGGGGGTTTAATACGCAGTATTTT.

This clonotype was seen a few times. The chain combines TRBV25-1 with TRBJ1-4, with no clear D. The germline V gene encodes CDR1 MGHDK and CDR2 SYGVNS. V gave up 1 base and J gave up 5 bases, with 11 bases separating them. The CDR3 has 15 residues. CDR3 sequence: CASSESGPQNEKLFF. DNA for the CDR3: TGTGCCAGCAGTGAATCGGGCCCCCAAAATGAAAAACTGTTTTTT. Using reference TRBV25-1 and TRBJ1-4 for the parts outside the CDR3, the full variable domain is EADIYQTPRYLVIGTGKKITLECSQTMGHDKMYWYQQDPGMELHLIHYSYGVNSTEKGDLSSESTVSRIRTEHFPLTLESARPSHTSQYLCASSESGPQNEKLFFGSGTQLSVL.

Worth noting for this clonotype: A junction boundary mismatches the germline segment, possibly from a read error. V and J are TRBV12-3 or TRBV12-4 and TRBJ2-7; D is uncertain. This CDR3 region has 12 residues. Here the CDR3 reads CASSFPFNEQYF. In nucleotides, the CDR3 is TGTGCTAGCAGCTTCCCTTTCAACGAGCAGTACTTC.

The chain combines TRBV20-1 with TRBJ2-1; 9 bases agree with TRBD2. The CDR3 loop spans 20 amino acids. The germline CDR1 and CDR2 sequences are DFQATT and SNEGSKA (reference sequence). V shed 3 bases, J shed 8 bases, and the junction held 26 bases outside the gene matches. CDR3 loop: CSASTTEAGGRVYAWDEQFF. CDR3 in DNA: TGCAGTGCTAGTACAACGGAGGCGGGCGGGAGGGTATATGCATGGGATGAGCAGTTCTTC.

This clonotype was picked up a small number of times. The rearrangement uses TRBV20-1 and TRBJ2-5; TRBD2 agrees at 13 bases. There are 16 residues in the CDR3. Germline V gene sequence: CDR1 DFQATT, CDR2 SNEGSKA (reference sequence). The V gene end was trimmed by 2 bases and the J gene end by 5 bases; junction bases not matched to a gene: 8. CDR3 in amino acids: CSARSLAGGRLETQYF. CDR3 DNA: TGCAGTGCTAGATCACTAGCGGGGGGGCGATTGGAGACCCAGTACTTC.

This clonotype was detected only a few times. The rearrangement uses TRBV20-1 and TRBJ2-7; D may be TRBD2 (5 bases). The CDR3 has 13 amino acids. CDR1 is DFQATT and CDR2 is SNEGSKA in the germline V gene (reference sequence). Trimming left V 5 bases short and J 3 bases short, with 14 bases between. CDR3 sequence reads: CSADLPGSYEQYF. CDR3 DNA sequence: TGCAGTGCTGACCTCCCGGGGAGCTACGAGCAGTACTTC.